The clone carrying this TCR beta chain has just one count. Sequencing used immunoSEQ multiplex PCR; TCRdb keeps in-frame clones, though not all of them. In the table there are millions of clones, roughly nine tenths of which are singletons. These data originate in a study of shared clonotypes between healthy human individuals. Germline CDR1 is SGDLS and CDR2 is YYNGEE. CDR3 length: 15 residues. The germline V and J ends were trimmed by 3 bases and 5 bases, with 17 bases remaining between them. The TCR sequence derives from a man aged 18 to 35 in good health. The V call is TRBV9, the J call TRBJ1-1; TRBD1 might be the D (6 bases). The specimen sequenced was naive CD4+ T cells sorted from blood. Documented subset: CD45RA+ positively selected. The CDR3 DNA follows: TGTGCCAGCAGCGCCCTACAGGGCACCGGAACTGAAGCTTTCTTT. This codes for CASSALQGTGTEAFF.